The source of this T cell receptor beta chain is a study of T cell changes during pregnancy in multiple sclerosis. Produced via immunoSEQ multiplex PCR; TCRdb's table is partial and in-frame only. Of fewer than 50,000 clones listed, 90% to 95% are singletons. This specimen consisted of CD8+ T cells from peripheral blood mononuclear cells, obtained in the first trimester of pregnancy. This TCR derives from a female donor with multiple sclerosis, enrolled in a pregnancy study.

The CDR3 reads CASSLTRDEQYF. CDR3 DNA: TGCGCCAGCAGCTTGACGAGAGACGAGCAGTACTTC. V gene TRBV5-1 combines with J gene TRBJ2-7; D remains unclear. The V end lost 1 base, the J end lost 5 bases, and 7 bases lay between the germline ends. This CDR3 has 12 amino acids. Germline V CDR1 and CDR2: SGHRS, YFSETQ.